This entry is about one TCR beta chain. The antigen remains unidentified. The sample belongs to a study of shared clonotypes between healthy human individuals. The study's findings and limits: It was expected that sequencing depth would affect clonotype sharing among donors.

The germline V gene encodes CDR1 LNHDA and CDR2 SQIVND (reference sequence). The CDR3 covers 18 residues. The junction had 18 bases not matched to a gene; V was cut back by 4 bases and J by 7 bases. Produced via immunoSEQ multiplex PCR; TCRdb's table is partial and in-frame only. The repertoire holds a few million clones, with around 94% as singletons. Specimen: naive CD4+ T cells sorted from blood. Stated subset: CD45RA+ positively selected. The chain carries TRBV19 and TRBJ1-4; the match to TRBD1 covers 7 bases. This clonotype was obtained from a young man in good health. The CDR3 spells CASSRREILDRDREKLFF. CDR3 nucleotides: TGTGCCAGTAGTAGGCGGGAGATTCTTGACAGGGACCGTGAAAAACTGTTTTTT.